The sequence of this TCR beta chain was determined in a study of blood T cell repertoires in COVID-19. At the level of the study: Samples taken during acute and convalescent COVID-19 were collected in the United States, Italy and Spain. From T cells, B-cell-depleted T cells, or PBMCs came the material, which was cDNA or gDNA.

Germline loops: CDR1 MNHEY, CDR2 SVGEGT. The CDR3 loop spans 17 amino acids. With 5 bases clipped from V and 3 bases from J, the junction kept 14 bases outside the gene matches. Assay used: immunoSEQ multiplex PCR; TCRdb lists only in-frame clones, some missing. The profile shows roughly 86,000 clones, around 81% of them singletons. This clonotype was sampled from a man in his forties or fifties who had recovered from COVID-19. Source material: peripheral blood. The chain employs TRBV6-2 or TRBV6-3 and TRBJ2-7; TRBD1 agrees at 9 bases. This CDR3 reads CASSPDRGWGRFYEQYF. CDR3 sequence (DNA): TGTGCCAGCAGTCCGGACAGGGGATGGGGCCGATTCTACGAGCAGTACTTC.